This is a list of T cell receptor beta chains from one sample in a study of shared clonotypes between healthy human individuals. Only in-frame clones appear in the TCRdb table, and some are missing; sequencing was by immunoSEQ multiplex PCR. The table lists fewer than 1.8 million clones, around 98.5% of them singletons. Sequences were obtained from naive CD4+ T cells sorted from blood. The source is a young man in good health. CDR3s include the opening cysteine and the closing phenylalanine or tryptophan. Fields, in order: J gene, D gene, clone size, V gene, CDR3 protein, CDR3 DNA. The D gene is left open where the match is weak. Size is omitted from some rows. Given values are once, few, many or a class for expanded clones.

TRBJ2-5	TRBD2	.	TRBV6-5	CASRKLAGAGETQYF	TGTGCCAGCAGAAAACTAGCGGGAGCGGGAGAGACCCAGTACTTC
TRBJ1-2	TRBD1	.	TRBV7-2	CASSLAVGQGFFGYTF	TGTGCCAGCAGCTTAGCGGTGGGACAGGGGTTCTTCGGCTACACCTTC
TRBJ2-1	TRBD2	once	TRBV7-9	CASSRTSGSTFYNEQFF	TGTGCCAGCAGCAGGACTAGCGGGAGTACTTTCTACAATGAGCAGTTCTTC
TRBJ2-1	.	.	TRBV6-6	CASSWGEQFF	TGTGCCAGCAGTTGGGGTGAGCAGTTCTTC
TRBJ2-1	.	.	TRBV5-1	CASSPPGVEIQQFF	TGCGCCAGCAGCCCCCCAGGGGTGGAGATTCAGCAGTTCTTC
TRBJ2-1	TRBD2	.	TRBV5-4	CASSRAAGGEQFF	TGTGCCAGCAGCCGGGCTGCGGGAGGTGAGCAGTTCTTC
TRBJ2-7	.	.	TRBV21-1	CASTYPAGHSSSYEQYF	TGTGCCAGCACCTACCCGGCGGGACACTCGAGCTCCTACGAGCAGTACTTC
TRBJ1-2	.	.	TRBV10-3	CAISGAGPGYGYTF	TGTGCCATCAGTGGGGCAGGGCCGGGCTATGGCTACACCTTC
TRBJ2-7	TRBD2	.	TRBV7-2	CASSLGRLAGAYEQYF	TGTGCCAGCAGCTTAGGCCGTCTAGCGGGAGCCTACGAGCAGTACTTC
TRBJ2-2	TRBD1	.	TRBV11-2	CASSPMRGPGELFF	TGTGCCAGCAGTCCTATGAGGGGGCCCGGGGAGCTGTTTTTT
TRBJ1-4	.	.	TRBV29-1	CSVLARTGPNEKLFF	TGCAGCGTCCTAGCGCGTACAGGACCTAATGAAAAACTGTTTTTT
TRBJ2-3	TRBD1	.	TRBV28	CASSLTGVGDTQYF	TGTGCCAGCAGTTTAACAGGGGTGGGGGATACGCAGTATTTT
TRBJ2-1	.	.	TRBV29-1	CSVENRRKTNEQFF	TGCAGCGTAGAAAACAGGCGGAAGACCAATGAGCAGTTCTTC
TRBJ1-4	.	.	TRBV4-3	CASSQGWNNEKLFF	TGCGCCAGCAGCCAAGGTTGGAATAATGAAAAACTGTTTTTT
TRBJ2-4	TRBD2	.	TRBV2	CASRGGQGLAGDDGGGYF	TGTGCCAGCAGGGGGGGACAGGGACTAGCGGGAGATGACGGAGGCGGGTACTTC
TRBJ2-7	TRBD2	.	TRBV5-1	CASKRLAGDYEQYF	TGCGCCAGCAAGAGGCTAGCGGGAGACTACGAGCAGTACTTC
TRBJ2-7	.	.	TRBV7-2	CASSLDPSWYEQYF	TGTGCCAGCAGCTTAGACCCCTCGTGGTACGAGCAGTACTTC
TRBJ2-7	.	.	TRBV4-1	CASSQADRDLARGSAEQYF	TGCGCCAGCAGCCAAGCAGATCGGGACTTAGCCCGGGGATCCGCCGAGCAGTACTTC
TRBJ2-1	TRBD2	.	TRBV25-1	CASKREAHNEQFF	TGTGCCAGCAAGCGGGAGGCCCACAATGAGCAGTTCTTC
TRBJ1-1	.	.	TRBV9	CASSPSLWTEAFF	TGTGCCAGCAGCCCGAGTTTGTGGACTGAAGCTTTCTTT
TRBJ2-3	.	.	TRBV7-9	CAGGRTDTQYF	TGTGCCGGAGGACGGACAGATACGCAGTATTTT
TRBJ2-3	.	.	TRBV14	CASSQDGGVVDTQYF	TGTGCCAGCAGCCAAGATGGGGGAGTGGTAGATACGCAGTATTTT
TRBJ2-1	TRBD2	.	TRBV7-2	CASSLVGTSGSSTYNEQFF	TGTGCCAGCAGCTTAGTAGGGACTAGCGGGAGCTCAACCTACAATGAGCAGTTCTTC
TRBJ2-1	.	once	TRBV5-8	CASSFNEQFF	TGTGCCAGCAGCTTCAATGAGCAGTTCTTC
TRBJ2-7	TRBD2	.	TRBV28	CASSFSLTSGRNYEQYF	TGTGCCAGCAGTTTTTCACTTACTAGCGGGCGTAACTACGAGCAGTACTTC
TRBJ2-5	.	.	TRBV9	CASSVEWWETQYF	TGTGCCAGCAGCGTAGAATGGTGGGAGACCCAGTACTTC
TRBJ1-3	TRBD1	once	TRBV7-6	CASSPIPPDRVASGNTIYF	TGTGCCAGCAGCCCTATCCCCCCCGACAGGGTCGCTTCTGGAAACACCATATATTTT
TRBJ1-1	.	.	TRBV19	CASSIASGRANTEAFF	TGTGCCAGTAGTATAGCTTCAGGCAGGGCTAACACTGAAGCTTTCTTT
TRBJ2-1	.	once	TRBV28	CASSLAAGEQFF	TGTGCCAGCAGTTTAGCGGCCGGTGAGCAGTTCTTC
TRBJ1-1	.	.	TRBV9	CASSVGGINTEAFF	TGTGCCAGCAGCGTAGGCGGTATTAACACTGAAGCTTTCTTT
TRBJ2-5	.	.	TRBV10-3	CATKRQDGPQETQYF	TGTGCCACCAAGAGACAGGACGGACCCCAAGAGACCCAGTACTTC
TRBJ2-7	.	.	TRBV6-5	CASSYKVSSYEQYF	TGTGCCAGCAGTTACAAGGTCAGCTCCTACGAGCAGTACTTC
TRBJ1-2	TRBD1	.	TRBV6-6	CASSKGQGLGYTF	TGTGCCAGCAGTAAGGGACAGGGGCTTGGCTACACCTTC
TRBJ1-3	.	.	TRBV18	CASSPLERTDGNTIYF	TGTGCCAGCTCACCGCTCGAAAGGACGGACGGAAACACCATATATTTT
TRBJ1-1	TRBD1	.	TRBV27	CASSLEQGAVTEAFF	TGTGCCAGCAGTTTAGAGCAGGGGGCAGTCACTGAAGCTTTCTTT
TRBJ1-5	TRBD1	once	TRBV6-5	CASWGQGVNQPQHF	TGTGCCAGTTGGGGACAGGGGGTCAATCAGCCCCAGCATTTT
TRBJ2-7	.	.	TRBV15	CATANGPFYEQYF	TGTGCCACCGCGAACGGCCCCTTTTACGAGCAGTACTTC
TRBJ2-5	.	.	TRBV6-5	CATKPGLTQETQYF	TGTGCCACCAAACCCGGTCTTACTCAAGAGACCCAGTACTTC
TRBJ1-4	.	.	TRBV25-1	CASSESWVLNEKLFF	TGTGCCAGCAGTGAATCCTGGGTCCTTAATGAAAAACTGTTTTTT
TRBJ1-2	TRBD1	.	TRBV27	CASSLGGTGNYGYTF	TGTGCCAGCAGTTTAGGAGGGACAGGGAACTATGGCTACACCTTC
TRBJ1-1	.	.	TRBV9	CASSFDGVWTEAFF	TGTGCCAGCAGCTTTGACGGGGTGTGGACTGAAGCTTTCTTT
TRBJ1-4	TRBD1	.	TRBV5-4	CASSGGQGSTNEKLFF	TGTGCCAGCAGCGGTGGACAGGGGTCTACTAATGAAAAACTGTTTTTT
TRBJ2-1	.	.	TRBV7-9	CASSSTSQGNGQFF	TGTGCCAGCAGCTCCACCTCCCAGGGCAACGGGCAGTTCTTC
TRBJ2-5	TRBD2	.	TRBV9	CASSGTSERFNQETQYF	TGTGCCAGCAGCGGGACTAGCGAACGGTTCAACCAAGAGACCCAGTACTTC
TRBJ2-2	.	.	TRBV12-5	CASGGFRELFF	TGTGCTAGTGGGGGATTCCGGGAGCTGTTTTTT
TRBJ2-2	TRBD2	.	TRBV5-6	CASSPELAATGELFF	TGTGCCAGCAGCCCCGAACTAGCGGCTACCGGGGAGCTGTTTTTT
TRBJ2-6	.	.	TRBV7-8	CASSAGKFALSGANVLTF	TGTGCCAGCAGCGCAGGCAAATTCGCTCTTTCTGGGGCCAACGTCCTGACTTTC
TRBJ1-4	.	.	TRBV6-9	CASSPLGVINEKLFF	TGTGCCAGCAGTCCTCTCGGTGTGATTAATGAAAAACTGTTTTTT
TRBJ2-5	.	.	TRBV18	CASSPPVGFQETQYF	TGTGCCAGCTCACCACCGGTCGGCTTCCAAGAGACCCAGTACTTC
TRBJ2-4	.	.	TRBV7-9	CASSLDLRGGGNIQYF	TGTGCCAGCAGCTTAGATCTGAGGGGAGGGGGAAACATTCAGTACTTC
TRBJ1-1	.	.	TRBV29-1	CSVRTSTEAFF	TGCAGCGTTCGAACCAGCACTGAAGCTTTCTTT
TRBJ2-5	TRBD1	.	TRBV9	CASSARTGAETQYF	TGTGCCAGCAGCGCCCGGACAGGGGCAGAGACCCAGTACTTC
TRBJ1-5	.	.	TRBV2	CASSEEGPLEGQGNQPQHF	TGTGCCAGCAGTGAAGAGGGGCCTTTGGAGGGTCAAGGGAATCAGCCCCAGCATTTT
TRBJ2-3	TRBD2	.	TRBV6-5	CASRSRTSGTDTQYF	TGTGCCAGCAGGTCGAGGACTAGCGGCACAGATACGCAGTATTTT
TRBJ2-1	TRBD2	.	TRBV7-9	CAGLEREGREQFF	TGTGCCGGGCTGGAGCGGGAGGGCCGCGAGCAGTTCTTC
TRBJ2-7	.	.	TRBV10-1	CASSEVGGEQYF	TGCGCCAGCAGTGAGGTGGGGGGCGAGCAGTACTTC
TRBJ2-7	TRBD1	.	TRBV4-3	CASSQSKGQGTYEQYF	TGCGCCAGCAGCCAATCTAAGGGACAGGGAACCTACGAGCAGTACTTC